This TCR beta chain was recovered during a study of cytomegalovirus exposure and HLA in healthy donors. 13 Jbeta primers and 60 Vbeta primers were used for the PCR. Methods used by the authors: Among the unique TCR beta chains that a later analysis counted, 70 million to 85 million in all, 10 million to 11 million were shared. Only in-frame clones appear in the TCRdb table, and some are missing; sequencing was by immunoSEQ multiplex PCR. V and J calls and clone size are those listed in that table; D and trimming were worked out from the DNA. The data hold about 150,000 clones, with around two thirds observed a single time. General study points: Altogether, around 160 TCR beta chains were recorded as cytomegalovirus-associated. The majority of CMV-associated TCR beta chains were reported as apparently HLA-restricted in a later analysis.

On this clone itself: Its target is unknown.

Material for sequencing was PBMCs. This receptor was identified in a woman aged 35 to 49 in good health and CMV-seronegative.

The CDR3 region has the DNA TGCAGCGTTGACCCTGGGGTGCGGCAGCCTTTCAGGGGGAACACTGAAGCTTTCTTT. Protein sequence: CSVDPGVRQPFRGNTEAFF. V gene TRBV29-1 combines with J gene TRBJ1-1; possibly TRBD1 for D (6 bases). V lost 3 bases to trimming and J lost 1 base, with 27 bases between them. This CDR3 has 19 residues. The V gene's germline CDR1 is SQVTM and CDR2 ANQGSEA.